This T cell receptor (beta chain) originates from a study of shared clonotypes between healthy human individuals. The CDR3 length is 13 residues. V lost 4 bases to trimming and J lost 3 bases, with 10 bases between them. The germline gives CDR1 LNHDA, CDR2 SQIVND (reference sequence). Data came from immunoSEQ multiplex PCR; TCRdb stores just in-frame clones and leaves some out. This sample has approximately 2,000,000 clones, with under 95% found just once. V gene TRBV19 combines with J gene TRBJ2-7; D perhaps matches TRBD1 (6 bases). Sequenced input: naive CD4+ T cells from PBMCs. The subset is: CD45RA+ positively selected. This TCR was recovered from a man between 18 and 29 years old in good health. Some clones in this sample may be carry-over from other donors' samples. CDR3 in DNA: TGTGCCAGTAGTAACCAGGGGTTCTACGAGCAGTACTTC. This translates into CASSNQGFYEQYF.